This passage covers 15 T cell receptor beta chains from one sample sequenced in a study of T cell responses to AZD1222 COVID-19 vaccine. Produced via immunoSEQ multiplex PCR; TCRdb's table is partial and in-frame only. Among more than 140,000 clones, about nine tenths were seen once, and the ten largest hold 3% to 3.5%. The source was peripheral blood, collected on day 0 of MenACWY control vaccination. All receptors come from an adult in good health.

This chain joins TRBV7-2 and TRBJ2-6; D is uncertain. The germline CDR1 and CDR2 sequences are SGHTA and FQGNSA. Trimming removed 8 bases from V and 4 bases from J, with 6 bases in between. This CDR3 has 12 residues. The CDR3 DNA is TGTGCCAGCGCGAGGGGGGCCAACGTCCTGACTTTC. This translates into CASARGANVLTF.

The count of this clone is one. The chain employs TRBV12-3 or TRBV12-4 and TRBJ1-2, with D uncertain. This CDR3 comprises 13 residues. V was pared by 2 bases and J by 4 bases, with 8 bases between. The CDR3 reads CASSLLGIYGYTF. The CDR3, as DNA: TGTGCCAGCAGTTTACTGGGGATCTATGGCTACACCTTC.

J is TRBJ2-7 and V is TRBV28, with unresolved D. Germline V gene lookup returns CDR1 MDHEN and CDR2 SYDVKM. V was shortened by 7 bases and J by 6 bases, with 16 bases between the two germline ends. The CDR3 contains 13 residues. CDR3 sequence (DNA): TGTGCCAGCACTACTCAGAATAGAGGCGAGCAGTACTTC. It is translated as CASTTQNRGEQYF.

In this sample, this clone turned up once. The sample carries other DNA sequences with the same CDR3. The J gene is TRBJ1-1, the V gene TRBV7-2, with D possibly matching TRBD1 (5 bases). The CDR3 runs 12 residues. V shed 5 bases and J shed 1 base, with 5 bases lying between them. In germline, CDR1 is SGHTA, CDR2 FQGNSA. CDR3 amino acids: CASSRGNTEAFF. The CDR3, as DNA: TGTGCCAGCAGCAGGGGGAACACTGAAGCTTTCTTT.

The chain uses TRBV6-2 or TRBV6-3 and TRBJ1-5, with no clear D. Per the germline V gene, CDR1 is MNHEY and CDR2 is SVGEGT. This CDR3 has 15 residues. The V gene lost 0 bases and the J gene lost 0 bases, with 6 bases spanning the gap. CDR3 sequence reads: CASSYSTYSNQPQHF. The CDR3 DNA reads TGTGCCAGCAGTTACTCGACCTATAGCAATCAGCCCCAGCATTTT.

V is TRBV4-1 and J is TRBJ2-7; 10 nucleotides agree with TRBD2. CDR1 and CDR2 from the germline V gene are MGHRA and YSYEKL. This CDR3 contains 18 residues. With V trimmed by 2 bases and J by 5 bases, 15 bases remained unmatched. CDR3 loop: CASSQFGASGGAVDEQYF. In DNA form, the CDR3 reads TGCGCCAGCAGCCAATTCGGGGCCAGCGGGGGGGCCGTAGACGAGCAGTACTTC.

V is TRBV7-6 and J is TRBJ1-1, with D unresolved. V was pared by 0 bases and J by 6 bases, with 5 bases between. CDR1 and CDR2 from the germline V gene are SGHVS and FNYEAQ. The CDR3 has 12 residues. The CDR3 protein is CASSLAKAEAFF. CDR3 coding DNA: TGTGCCAGCAGCTTAGCAAAGGCTGAAGCTTTCTTT.

The chain has TRBV6-5 and TRBJ2-7; 9 bases fit TRBD2. The CDR3 is 15 amino acids. Germline trimming cut 6 bases from V and 4 bases from J; bases unmatched to any gene: 10. Looked up from germline, CDR1 is MNHEY and CDR2 is SVGAGI. The CDR3 loop is CASSYGSGRSYEQYF. The CDR3 DNA follows: TGTGCCAGCAGCTACGGCAGCGGGAGGAGTTACGAGCAGTACTTC.

This chain uses TRBV4-3 with TRBJ2-3, with 8 bases identical to TRBD2. The CDR3 covers 16 residues. Losses at the gene ends were 0 bases for V and 6 bases for J; bases not matched to a gene: 8. CDR1 is LGHNA and CDR2 is YSLEER in the germline V gene. CDR3 loop: CASSQDPWAGGDTQYF. DNA of the CDR3: TGCGCCAGCAGCCAAGACCCTTGGGCGGGGGGTGATACGCAGTATTTT.

Here the CDR3 reads CASSLEREETQYF. The CDR3 DNA is TGTGCCAGCAGCCTCGAGCGGGAAGAGACCCAGTACTTC. The chain employs TRBV7-3 and TRBJ2-5, with a possible D match to TRBD2 (6 bases). The CDR3 contains 13 residues. V lost 5 bases to trimming and J lost 3 bases, with 10 bases between them. In germline, CDR1 is SGHTA, CDR2 FQGTGA.

A single count supports this clone. The V call is TRBV3-1 (or the pseudogene TRBV3-2), the J call TRBJ2-3, with D tentatively TRBD1 (5 bases). V lost 0 bases, J lost 3 bases, and 13 bases lay in between. Germline-derived CDR1 and CDR2 are LGHDT and YNNKEL (reference sequence). The CDR3 runs to 16 residues. The CDR3 region is CASSQDPHRMTDTQYF. CDR3 bases: TGTGCCAGCAGCCAAGATCCCCACAGGATGACAGATACGCAGTATTTT.

In this sample, this clone turned up a few times. The rearrangement links TRBV9 to TRBJ1-2; weak D call: TRBD1 (6 bases). V lost 4 bases, J lost 8 bases, and 12 bases lay in between. This CDR3 spans 12 amino acids. The germline CDR1 and CDR2 sequences are SGDLS and YYNGEE. The CDR3 DNA reads as TGTGCCAGCAGCAAACAGGGAAACGGCTACACCTTC. It is translated as CASSKQGNGYTF.

The rearrangement uses TRBV5-5 and TRBJ1-1, with D perhaps TRBD1 (6 bases). The CDR3 is 14 residues long. Trimming pared 4 bases from V and 5 bases from J, leaving 15 bases between. CDR1 and CDR2 from the germline V gene are SGHKS and YYEKEE (reference sequence). CDR3 protein: CASSRLQGGTEAFF. CDR3 nucleotide sequence: TGTGCCAGCAGCAGACTACAGGGAGGAACTGAAGCTTTCTTT.

This chain joins TRBV19 and TRBJ1-3, with D hard to call. This CDR3 comprises 15 residues. The V end was cut by 3 bases, the J end by 4 bases, with 13 bases between. CDR1 and CDR2 from the germline V gene are LNHDA and SQIVND (reference sequence). The CDR3 protein is CASSIRRPSGNTIYF. Here the CDR3 DNA reads TGTGCCAGTAGTATTCGGAGACCCAGCGGAAACACCATATATTTT.

The chain joins TRBV6-2 or TRBV6-3 to TRBJ1-5; D is unclear. V lost 5 bases to trimming and J lost 8 bases, with 22 bases between them. In germline, CDR1 is MNHEY, CDR2 SVGEGT. This CDR3 is 16 amino acids long. The CDR3 loop reads CASSHLTGPKGKPQHF. CDR3 coding DNA: TGTGCCAGCAGTCATCTCACCGGGCCCAAAGGCAAGCCCCAGCATTTT.